The next 10 T cell receptor beta chains were all read from a single sample in a study of monozygotic twins with cystic fibrosis. Only in-frame clones appear in the TCRdb table, and some are missing; sequencing was by immunoSEQ multiplex PCR. Counted here are approximately 20,000 clones, approximately 97% occurring once; the ten biggest clones make up roughly 0.15%. Sequenced sample: blood. These receptors originate from a girl aged 10 to 17 with cystic fibrosis.

The chain uses TRBV4-3 and TRBJ2-7, with 10 positions matching TRBD2. The CDR3 loop spans 17 amino acids. The ends lost 2 bases at V and 4 bases at J; junction bases unmatched: 11. CDR1 LGHNA and CDR2 YSLEER come from the germline V gene. The DNA for the CDR3 is TGCGCCAGCAGCCAATTACCGGGACTAGCGCCTCGGTACGAGCAGTACGTC. Residues: CASSQLPGLAPRYEQYV.

This chain uses TRBV6-1 with TRBJ1-3; 7 bases align to TRBD1. V gave up 3 bases and J gave up 2 bases; unmatched junction bases: 4. This CDR3 region has 15 residues. CDR1 MNHNS and CDR2 SASEGT come from the germline V gene. The CDR3 reads CASSETGFAGNTIYF. The CDR3 nucleotides read TGTGCCAGCAGTGAGACAGGGTTCGCTGGAAACACCATATATTTT.

This clone occurred once. The rearrangement uses TRBV9 and TRBJ2-7; TRBD2 matches 8 bases. This CDR3 has 16 amino acids. Germline V gene lookup returns CDR1 SGDLS and CDR2 YYNGEE. The ends lost 4 bases at V and 2 bases at J; junction bases unmatched: 11. DNA for the CDR3: TGTGCCAGCAGCCCAATAGCGGGAAGATTCACCTACGAGCAGTACGTC. Residues: CASSPIAGRFTYEQYV.

This chain joins TRBV7-2 and TRBJ1-5; D uncertain. This CDR3 has 15 residues. The germline CDR1 and CDR2 sequences are SGHTA and FQGNSA. The V end lost 0 bases, the J end lost 10 bases, and 16 bases lay between the germline ends. The CDR3 coding sequence is TGTGCCAGCAGCTTAGCTATGATACCCCCCCGACCCCAGCATTTT. Translated, it gives CASSLAMIPPRPQHF. Full variable domain (missing parts from reference TRBV7-2 and TRBJ1-5): GAGVSQSPSNKVTEKGKDVELRCDPISGHTALYWYRQSLGQGLEFLIYFQGNSAPDKSGLPSDRFSAERTGGSVSTLTIQRTQQEDSAVYLCASSLAMIPPRPQHFGDGTRLSIL.

The CDR3 is CASSDSGGLNEQFF. The CDR3 nucleotides read TGTGCCAGCAGCGATAGCGGGGGTCTGAATGAGCAGTTCTTC. This chain links TRBV7-9 with TRBJ2-1, with 9 positions matching TRBD2. V lost 5 bases, J lost 7 bases, and 6 bases stayed unmatched. This CDR3 is 14 amino acids long. Per germline, CDR1 SEHNR and CDR2 FQNEAQ (reference sequence).

The genes are TRBV28 and TRBJ2-2; D perhaps matches TRBD1 (6 bases). The CDR3 is made up of 15 amino acids. Trimming removed 7 bases from V and 3 bases from J, with 15 bases in between. The germline gives CDR1 MDHEN, CDR2 SYDVKM. CDR3 sequence: CASKDRTPYTGELFF. DNA for the CDR3: TGTGCCAGCAAAGACAGGACACCCTACACCGGGGAGCTGTTTTTT.

This rearrangement joins TRBV5-1 to TRBJ2-3; perhaps TRBD2 as D (5 bases). V lost 2 bases, J lost 11 bases, and 6 bases lay in between. This CDR3 region has 10 residues. Germline CDR1 and CDR2: SGHRS and YFSETQ. CDR3 DNA: TGCGCCAGCAGCTTCGAGGGGCAGTATTTT. The encoded protein is CASSFEGQYF. The variable domain in full, with the rest retrieved from reference TRBV5-1 and TRBJ2-3, is KAGVTQTPRYLIKTRGQQVTLSCSPISGHRSVSWYQQTPGQGLQFLFEYFSETQRNKGNFPGRFSGRQFSNSRSEMNVSTLELGDSALYLCASSFEGQYFGPGTRLTVL.

This clone was detected only once. The gene calls are TRBV5-6 and TRBJ1-2; D perhaps matches TRBD1 (5 bases). CDR1 is SGHDT, CDR2 YYEEEE, per germline. V lost 3 bases to trimming and J lost 2 bases, with 14 bases between them. The CDR3 runs to 15 residues. The chain's CDR3 is CASSSRRDGNYGYTF. CDR3 sequence (DNA): TGTGCCAGCAGCTCCCGACGGGACGGGAACTATGGCTACACCTTC. Variable domain in full (rest from reference TRBV5-6 and TRBJ1-2): DAGVTQSPTHLIKTRGQQVTLRCSPKSGHDTVSWYQQALGQGPQFIFQYYEEEERQRGNFPDRFSGHQFPNYSSELNVNALLLGDSALYLCASSSRRDGNYGYTFGSGTRLTVV.

This clone came up once. J is TRBJ2-2 and V is TRBV5-1; D is perhaps TRBD1 or TRBD2 (5 bases each). The CDR3 loop spans 16 amino acids. CDR1 is SGHRS and CDR2 is YFSETQ in the germline V gene. Trimming stripped 0 bases from V and 4 bases from J, with 13 bases between. This CDR3 is CASSLGGTRGTGELFF. The CDR3 region has the DNA TGCGCCAGCAGCTTGGGAGGGACCCGCGGCACCGGGGAGCTGTTTTTT.

Only one count was recorded for this clone. This chain connects TRBV9 to TRBJ1-2, with 7 bases lining up with TRBD1. The CDR3 loop spans 13 amino acids. Germline assignment: CDR1 SGDLS and CDR2 YYNGEE. Trimming took 4 bases from V and 3 from J; bases not matched to a gene: 3. CDR3 coding DNA: TGTGCCAGCAGCCCGGGGACAGACTATGGCTACACCTTC. It is translated as CASSPGTDYGYTF.